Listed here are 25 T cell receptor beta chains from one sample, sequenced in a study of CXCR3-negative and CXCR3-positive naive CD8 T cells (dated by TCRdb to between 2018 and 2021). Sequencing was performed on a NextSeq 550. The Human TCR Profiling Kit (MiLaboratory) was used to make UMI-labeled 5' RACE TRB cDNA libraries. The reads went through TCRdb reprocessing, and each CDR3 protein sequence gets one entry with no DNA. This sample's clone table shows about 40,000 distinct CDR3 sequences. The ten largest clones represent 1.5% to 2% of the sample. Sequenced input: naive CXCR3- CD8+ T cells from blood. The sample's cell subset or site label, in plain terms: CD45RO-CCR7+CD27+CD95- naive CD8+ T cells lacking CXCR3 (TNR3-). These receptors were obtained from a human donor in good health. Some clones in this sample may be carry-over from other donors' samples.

This CDR3 reads CASSLSGWANYGYTF. V usage is TRBV28 and J usage is TRBJ1-2; TCRdb selects TRBD1, and the lack of DNA leaves this call unchecked. Looked up from germline, CDR1 is MDHEN and CDR2 is SYDVKM. This CDR3 is built from 15 residues.

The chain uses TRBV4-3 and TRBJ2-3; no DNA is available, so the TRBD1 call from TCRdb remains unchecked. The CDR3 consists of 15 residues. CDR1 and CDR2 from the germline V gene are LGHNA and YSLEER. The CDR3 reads CASSPDGTSTDTQYF.

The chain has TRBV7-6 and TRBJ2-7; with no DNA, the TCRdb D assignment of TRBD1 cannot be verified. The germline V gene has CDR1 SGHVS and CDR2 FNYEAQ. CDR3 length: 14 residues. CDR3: CASSLAGRQHEQYF.

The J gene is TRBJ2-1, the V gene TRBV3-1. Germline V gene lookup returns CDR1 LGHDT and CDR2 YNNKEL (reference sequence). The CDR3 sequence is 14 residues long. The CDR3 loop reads CASSHENLGAEQFF.

The chain's CDR3 is CSARDLRLNQPQHF. The genes are TRBV20-1 and TRBJ1-5. CDR1 DFQATT and CDR2 SNEGSKA come from the germline V gene (reference sequence). The CDR3 covers 14 residues.

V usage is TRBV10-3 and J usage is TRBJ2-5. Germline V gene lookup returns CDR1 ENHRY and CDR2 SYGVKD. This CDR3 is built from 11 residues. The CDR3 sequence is CAISELKTQYF.

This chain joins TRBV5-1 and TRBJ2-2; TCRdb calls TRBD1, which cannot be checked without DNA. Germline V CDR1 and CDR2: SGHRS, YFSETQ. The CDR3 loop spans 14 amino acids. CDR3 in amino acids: CASRPDRNTGELFF. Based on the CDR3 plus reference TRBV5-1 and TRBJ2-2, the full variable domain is KAGVTQTPRYLIKTRGQQVTLSCSPISGHRSVSWYQQTPGQGLQFLFEYFSETQRNKGNFPGRFSGRQFSNSRSEMNVSTLELGDSALYLCASRPDRNTGELFFGEGSRLTVL.

The CDR3 sequence is CASSYDRAYEQYF. The rearrangement links TRBV6-2 or TRBV6-3 to TRBJ2-7; the TCRdb call, TRBD1, lacks DNA for checking. The germline gives CDR1 MNHEY, CDR2 SVGEGT. The CDR3 is made up of 13 amino acids.

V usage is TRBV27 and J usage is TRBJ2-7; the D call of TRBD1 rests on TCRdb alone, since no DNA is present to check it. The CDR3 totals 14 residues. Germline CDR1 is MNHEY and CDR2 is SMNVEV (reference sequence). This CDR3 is CASSPGTTPHEQYF.

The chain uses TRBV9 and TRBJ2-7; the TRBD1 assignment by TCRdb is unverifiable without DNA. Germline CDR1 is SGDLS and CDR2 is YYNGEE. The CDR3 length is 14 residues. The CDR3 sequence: CASSIAGTGDEQYF.

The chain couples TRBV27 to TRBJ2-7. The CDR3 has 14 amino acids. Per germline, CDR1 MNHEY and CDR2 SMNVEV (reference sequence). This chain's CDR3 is CASSLADSSYEQYF.

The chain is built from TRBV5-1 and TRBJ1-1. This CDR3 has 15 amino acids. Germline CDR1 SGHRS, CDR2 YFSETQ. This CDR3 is CASSLPREENTEAFF.

The CDR3 loop is CATGENTGELFF. The chain employs TRBV24-1 and TRBJ2-2. There are 12 residues in the CDR3. CDR1 and CDR2 (germline): KGHDR, SFDVKD.

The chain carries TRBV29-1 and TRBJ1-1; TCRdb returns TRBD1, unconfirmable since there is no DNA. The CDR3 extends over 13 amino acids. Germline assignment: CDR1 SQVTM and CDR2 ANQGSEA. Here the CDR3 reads CSAVQGMNTEAFF.

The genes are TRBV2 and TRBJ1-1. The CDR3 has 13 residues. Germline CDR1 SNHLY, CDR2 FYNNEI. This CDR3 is CASSGEQFNEAFF. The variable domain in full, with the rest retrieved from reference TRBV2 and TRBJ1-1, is EPEVTQTPSHQVTQMGQEVILRCVPISNHLYFYWYRQILGQKVEFLVSFYNNEISEKSEIFDDQFSVERPDGSNFTLKIRSTKLEDSAMYFCASSGEQFNEAFFGQGTRLTVV.

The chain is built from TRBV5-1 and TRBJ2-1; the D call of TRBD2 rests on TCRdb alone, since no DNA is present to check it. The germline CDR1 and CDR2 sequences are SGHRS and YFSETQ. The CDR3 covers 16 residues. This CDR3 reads CASSLHSGSTYNEQFF.

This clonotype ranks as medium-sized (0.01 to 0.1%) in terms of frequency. The CDR3 region is CASSPGQGATGGHQLFF. This chain joins TRBV4-3 and TRBJ2-2; TCRdb's D gene call, TRBD1, goes unchecked for lack of DNA. CDR1 and CDR2 from the germline V gene are LGHNA and YSLEER. CDR3 length equals 17 residues.

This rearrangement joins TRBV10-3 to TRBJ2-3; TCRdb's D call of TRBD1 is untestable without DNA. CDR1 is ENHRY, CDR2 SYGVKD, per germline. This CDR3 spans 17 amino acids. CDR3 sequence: CAISSPGAADRQHTQYF.

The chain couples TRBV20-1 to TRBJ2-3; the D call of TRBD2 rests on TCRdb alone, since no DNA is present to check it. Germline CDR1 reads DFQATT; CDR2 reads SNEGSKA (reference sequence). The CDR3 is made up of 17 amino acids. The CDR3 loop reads CSARQLRASGDRNTQYF.

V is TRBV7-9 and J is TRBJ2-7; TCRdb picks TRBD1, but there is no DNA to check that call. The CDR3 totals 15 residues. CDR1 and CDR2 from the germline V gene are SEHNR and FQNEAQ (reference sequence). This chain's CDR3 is CASSPVEGAFYEQYF.

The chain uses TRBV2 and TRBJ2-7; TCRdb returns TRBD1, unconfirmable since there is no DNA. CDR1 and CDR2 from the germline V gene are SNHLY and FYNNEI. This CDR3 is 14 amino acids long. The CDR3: CASSPFRGTYEQYF.

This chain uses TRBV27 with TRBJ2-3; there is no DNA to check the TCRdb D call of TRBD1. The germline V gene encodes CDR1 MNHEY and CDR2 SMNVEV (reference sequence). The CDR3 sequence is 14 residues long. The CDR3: CASSSTGTGNTQYF.

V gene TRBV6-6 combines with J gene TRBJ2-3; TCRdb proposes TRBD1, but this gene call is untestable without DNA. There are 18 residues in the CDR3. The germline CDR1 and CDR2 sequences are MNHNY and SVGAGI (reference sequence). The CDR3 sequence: CASSYQTPGVGVTDTQYF.

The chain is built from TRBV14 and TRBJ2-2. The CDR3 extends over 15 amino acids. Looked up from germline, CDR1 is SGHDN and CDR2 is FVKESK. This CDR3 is CASSQEDRISGELFF.

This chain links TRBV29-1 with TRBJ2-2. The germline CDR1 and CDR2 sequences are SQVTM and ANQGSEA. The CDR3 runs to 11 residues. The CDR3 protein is CSVQAAGELFF.